This T cell receptor (beta chain) was recovered during a study of T cells in Graves' hyperthyroidism and ophthalmopathy. Study-level background: Peripheral blood sampling occurred at initial diagnosis, before any treatment.

Study results and limitations: Most thyroid-expanded clonotypes above 0.001 were also found in blood.

The CDR3 regions of TCR beta were amplified from RNA transcripts. Carried out on the TCR CDR3, a first-round RT-PCR used the HTBI primer set. TCRdb fed the multiplex PCR reads into MiXCR, producing one record per CDR3 protein. The repertoire has some 650,000 distinct CDR3 sequences, 16% of them found once; the top ten carry around 3.5%. As for this clonotype: Its specificity is unknown.

Ophthalmopathy patients had moderate-to-severe active disease, CAS ≥3, NOSPECS ≥4, and disease duration under 3 months. Thyroid ultrasound and orbital computed tomography, with clinical symptoms and serum thyroxine and TRAb, informed diagnoses. The receptor was derived from a woman between 40 and 55 years old with Graves' ophthalmopathy. The sample was blood.

The CDR3 spells CAISLQANEQFF. In DNA form, the CDR3 reads TGTGCCATCAGTCTCCAAGCCAATGAGCAGTTCTTC. J is TRBJ2-1 and V is TRBV10-3; D not certain. The germline V and J ends were trimmed by 5 bases and 6 bases, with 8 bases remaining between them. This CDR3 is built from 12 residues. Per germline, CDR1 ENHRY and CDR2 SYGVKD.